The entry that follows covers one T cell receptor beta chain sequence. The study recruited people aged roughly 18 to 95 years across around 23 US areas. Cohorts were determined from participant-reported clinical history. The record originates from a study of blood T cell repertoires in COVID-19. Whole-study context: The origin of the acute and convalescent COVID-19 samples was the United States, Italy and Spain. The analysed material was cDNA or gDNA that came from T cells, B-cell-depleted T cells, or PBMCs.

Per germline, CDR1 SQVTM and CDR2 ANQGSEA. The ends were cut back, 5 bases at V and 7 bases at J, with 20 bases in the middle. The CDR3 covers 14 residues. Generated by immunoSEQ multiplex PCR, the TCRdb table keeps only in-frame clones and is missing some. The sample contains fewer than 250,000 clones, roughly 86% of which appear only once. This chain connects TRBV29-1 to TRBJ1-1; D perhaps matches TRBD1 (5 bases). Sequenced material: PBMCs or T cells enriched from blood (not recorded which). The TCR comes from a woman between 50 and 59 years old who had recovered from COVID-19. CDR3 DNA: TGCAGCGTTCGCGGGACCTTTTCCGTACTTGAAGCTTTCTTT. It specifies CSVRGTFSVLEAFF.